This is a list of T cell receptor beta chains from one sample in a study of T cell responses to AZD1222 COVID-19 vaccine. The table came from immunoSEQ multiplex PCR; TCRdb's copy has only in-frame clones and leaves some out. The sample holds over 85,000 clones, about four fifths seen once. This sample comprised peripheral blood, obtained on day 0 of AZD1222 vaccination. The receptors here all came from an adult in good health. CDR3s include the opening cysteine and the closing phenylalanine or tryptophan. Fields, in order: D gene, V gene, clone size, J gene, CDR3 DNA, CDR3 protein. The D gene is left open where the match is weak. Not every row has a clone size; where given, it reads once, few, many or a size class.

.	TRBV5-1	.	TRBJ2-5	TGCGCCAGCAGCTTGGCTTATCTGGGGCAAGAGACCCAGTACTTC	CASSLAYLGQETQYF
TRBD1	TRBV28	.	TRBJ2-4	TGTGCCAGCAGTCCCGACAGGGGTAAAAACATTCAGTACTTC	CASSPDRGKNIQYF
.	TRBV18	once	TRBJ1-1	TGTGCCAGCTCACCACGGTGGGGGGACACTGAAGCTTTCTTT	CASSPRWGDTEAFF
TRBD1	TRBV7-2	.	TRBJ2-7	TGTGCCAGCAGCGTTCAGGGACAGGGGTCCTACGAGCAGTACTTC	CASSVQGQGSYEQYF
.	TRBV6-6	.	TRBJ1-1	TGTGCCAGCAGTTCCCAGAACACTGAAGCTTTCTTT	CASSSQNTEAFF
.	TRBV4-3	.	TRBJ1-2	TGCGCCAGCAGCCAAGTCCGGGGTAGCTATGGCTACACCTTC	CASSQVRGSYGYTF
TRBD2	TRBV9	.	TRBJ2-3	TGTGCCAGCAGCGCCGGACTAGCGGGAGTAGCAGATACGCAGTATTTT	CASSAGLAGVADTQYF
TRBD2	TRBV30	.	TRBJ2-7	TGTGCCTGGAGTGCCAGTCTAGCGGGGGTCACGAGGCAGTACTTC	CAWSASLAGVTRQYF
.	TRBV28	.	TRBJ1-2	TGTGCCAGCAGTTCCTATGGCTACACCTTC	CASSSYGYTF
.	TRBV9	.	TRBJ2-2	TGTGCCAGCAGCGTACGGCGGTTCACCGGGGAGCTGTTTTTT	CASSVRRFTGELFF
.	TRBV12-5	.	TRBJ2-1	TGTGCTAGTGGTGAAGGAGCTAGGGATGAGCAGTTCTTC	CASGEGARDEQFF
TRBD2	TRBV4-3	.	TRBJ2-1	TGCGCCAGCAGCCAAGTTTACGGGACTAGCGGTCACAATGAGCAGTTCTTC	CASSQVYGTSGHNEQFF
.	TRBV12-5	.	TRBJ1-2	TGTGCTAGTGGTTTGGGTCGGCAGGGGATTTTTCTATATGGCTACACCTTC	CASGLGRQGIFLYGYTF
.	TRBV21-1	.	TRBJ2-7	TGTGCCAGCAGCGAAAGGCGGGGGGTCAGTCTCGAGCAGTACTTC	CASSERRGVSLEQYF
TRBD1	TRBV5-4	.	TRBJ2-5	TGTGCCAGCAGCCGGGACAGGGGGCCGAAGACCCAGTACTTC	CASSRDRGPKTQYF
.	TRBV7-2	once	TRBJ2-2	TGTGCCAGCAGCTTAGTACGGAGCGGAGGGAACACCGGGGAGCTGTTTTTT	CASSLVRSGGNTGELFF
TRBD1	TRBV2	.	TRBJ2-5	TGTGCCAGCAGCCAAATGGGACAGGAGTTAGGGACCCAGTACTTC	CASSQMGQELGTQYF
.	TRBV5-5	.	TRBJ1-2	TGTGCCAGCAGCTTGTCGGACGTCGGCTATGGCTACACCTTC	CASSLSDVGYGYTF
TRBD2	TRBV6-2/TRBV6-3	.	TRBJ2-5	TGTGCCAGCAGTTTCGGCGCGACTAGCGGGAAGAAAGAGACCCAGTACTTC	CASSFGATSGKKETQYF
.	TRBV7-2	.	TRBJ2-6	TGTGCCAGCAGCCTTCGGAGTGGAACTGGGGCCAACGTCCTGACTTTC	CASSLRSGTGANVLTF